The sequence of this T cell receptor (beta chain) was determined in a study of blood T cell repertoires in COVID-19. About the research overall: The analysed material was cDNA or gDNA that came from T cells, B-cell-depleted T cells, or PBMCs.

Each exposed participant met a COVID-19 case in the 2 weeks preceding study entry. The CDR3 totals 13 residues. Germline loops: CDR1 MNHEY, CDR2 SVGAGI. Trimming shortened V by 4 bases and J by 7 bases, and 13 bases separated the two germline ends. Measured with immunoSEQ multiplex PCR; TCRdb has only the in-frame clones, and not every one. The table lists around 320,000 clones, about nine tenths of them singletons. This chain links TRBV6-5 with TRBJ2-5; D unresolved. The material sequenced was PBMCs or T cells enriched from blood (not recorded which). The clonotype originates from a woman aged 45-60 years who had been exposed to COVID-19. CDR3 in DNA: TGTGCCAGCAGTTCCCCTAGTATTGGGACCCAGTACTTC. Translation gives CASSSPSIGTQYF.